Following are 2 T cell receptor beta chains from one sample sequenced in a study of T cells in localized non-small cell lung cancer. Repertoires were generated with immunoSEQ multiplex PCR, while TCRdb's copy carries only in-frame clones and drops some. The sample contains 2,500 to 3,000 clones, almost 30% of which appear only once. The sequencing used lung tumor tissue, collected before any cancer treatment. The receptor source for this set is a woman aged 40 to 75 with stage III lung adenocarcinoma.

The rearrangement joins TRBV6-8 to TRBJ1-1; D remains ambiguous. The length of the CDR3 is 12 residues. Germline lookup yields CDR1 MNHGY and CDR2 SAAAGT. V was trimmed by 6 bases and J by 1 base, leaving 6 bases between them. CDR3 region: CASSPQNTEAFF. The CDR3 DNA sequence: TGTGCCAGCAGCCCGCAGAACACTGAAGCTTTCTTT.

CDR3 coding DNA: TGCGCCAGCAGCCAAGCTAACATGGGCCTAAGCAATCAGCCCCAGCATTTT. Translating gives CASSQANMGLSNQPQHF. V is TRBV4-1 and J is TRBJ1-5; D ambiguous. This CDR3 spans 17 amino acids. V lost 1 base and J lost 1, with 14 bases in between. From germline, CDR1 is MGHRA and CDR2 YSYEKL.